These 18 T cell receptor beta chains share one sample of origin, sequenced in a study of blood T cells in healthy people across ages. For the second PCR, which ran for about 6 to 12 cycles, a sample-barcoded 5' primer and a J-beta primer mix were used. Each CDR3 protein is one row after TCRdb ran MiXCR on the 5' RACE reads. The sample has about 1,500,000 distinct CDR3 sequences; about 40% are singletons. Sequencing used blood. Receptors originate from a woman under 30 in good health.

The chain couples TRBV11-2 to TRBJ2-7, with D maybe TRBD1 (6 bases). Germline V gene sequence: CDR1 SGHAT, CDR2 FQNNGV. With 4 bases removed from V and 5 bases from J, the gap between germline ends came to 12 bases. The CDR3 loop spans 13 amino acids. This CDR3 is CASSSLQGHEQYF. For the CDR3, the DNA is TGTGCCAGCAGCTCCCTACAGGGTCACGAGCAGTACTTC.

The V gene is TRBV6-5, the J gene TRBJ2-1, with 12 nucleotides matching TRBD2. The CDR3 consists of 16 residues. Germline-derived CDR1 and CDR2 are MNHEY and SVGAGI. Losses at the gene ends were 0 bases for V and 10 bases for J; bases not matched to a gene: 7. CDR3 DNA: TGTGCCAGCAGTTACTCGATGGGCCTAGCGGGGGGGGAGCAGTTCTTC. Amino acid sequence: CASSYSMGLAGGEQFF.

The chain couples TRBV14 to TRBJ1-1; D is possibly TRBD1 (5 bases). The germline V gene has CDR1 SGHDN and CDR2 FVKESK. The length of the CDR3 is 16 residues. The V end lost 4 bases, the J end lost 4 bases, and 19 bases lay between the germline ends. The CDR3 sequence: CASSPLGGSAFTEAFF. The CDR3 nucleotides read TGTGCCAGCAGCCCCCTGGGGGGGTCGGCATTCACTGAAGCTTTCTTT.

About this clonotype: One junction end does not reproduce the germline sequence, and a read error may be involved. This chain uses TRBV7-8 with TRBJ2-3; possible D gene TRBD1, 5 bases. Germline V lookup: CDR1 SGHVS, CDR2 FQNEAQ. The CDR3 loop spans 17 amino acids. In nucleotides, the CDR3 is TGTGCCAGCAGCTTAGTTTCTGTTGGGCAGGGCGTCGATATGCAGTATTTT. As protein: CASSLVSVGQGVDMQYF.

V gene TRBV5-1 combines with J gene TRBJ1-5; the match to TRBD1 covers 10 bases. Germline V gene data show CDR1 as SGHRS and CDR2 as YFSETQ. Germline trimming cut 2 bases from V and 4 bases from J; bases unmatched to any gene: 3. CDR3 length equals 15 residues. Written as DNA, the CDR3 is TGCGCCAGCAGCTTCGGGACAGGGGAAAATCAGCCCCAGCATTTT. Its protein product is CASSFGTGENQPQHF. The whole variable domain, remainder taken from reference TRBV5-1 and TRBJ1-5, is KAGVTQTPRYLIKTRGQQVTLSCSPISGHRSVSWYQQTPGQGLQFLFEYFSETQRNKGNFPGRFSGRQFSNSRSEMNVSTLELGDSALYLCASSFGTGENQPQHFGDGTRLSIL.

This clonotype was counted a few times. The chain is built from TRBV7-2 and TRBJ1-2, with D tentatively TRBD1 (5 bases). Germline V lookup: CDR1 SGHTA, CDR2 FQGNSA. V dropped 7 bases and J dropped 6 bases, with 21 bases sitting between them. The CDR3 consists of 15 residues. For the CDR3, the DNA is TGTGCCAGCAACACTCTCGGAGGGACCTATGATGGCTACACCTTC. Protein product: CASNTLGGTYDGYTF.

There are a few counts of this clonotype. The CDR3 nucleotides are TGCGCCAGCAGCCAGTCCTGGGGACAGCTGAACACTGAAGCTTTCTTT. Its translation: CASSQSWGQLNTEAFF. This chain links TRBV5-1 with TRBJ1-1; 7 nucleotides line up with TRBD1. The CDR3 length is 16 residues. Trimming took 4 bases from V and 0 from J; bases not matched to a gene: 9. Germline CDR1 is SGHRS and CDR2 is YFSETQ.

Comments on this clonotype: This may come from a read error, since a much larger clone is one base off. The J gene is TRBJ2-5, the V gene TRBV29-1; TRBD1 matches at 9 bases. CDR1 and CDR2 from the germline V gene are SQVTM and ANQGSEA. The CDR3 is 12 amino acids. The DNA for the CDR3 is TGCAGCGCGAGGACAGGGGCGGAGACCCGGTACTTC. Residues: CSARTGAETRYF.

This clonotype has only a few counts. The chain's CDR3 is CASSAGLATYQETQYF. CDR3 sequence (DNA): TGTGCCAGCAGCGCCGGACTAGCGACTTACCAAGAGACCCAGTACTTC. This chain links TRBV9 with TRBJ2-5, with 9 positions matching TRBD2. The CDR3 runs to 16 residues. V lost 3 bases and J lost 0; bases outside the gene matches: 6. The germline CDR1 and CDR2 sequences are SGDLS and YYNGEE.

The CDR3 nucleotides read TGTGCCAGCAGCGTTGGGACTAGCTATTCAGATACGCAGTATTTT. It specifies CASSVGTSYSDTQYF. This chain connects TRBV9 to TRBJ2-3; 9 nucleotides agree with TRBD2. After removal of 2 bases from V and 4 bases from J, the junction contained 5 bases not matched to a gene. This CDR3 has 15 amino acids. Germline assignment: CDR1 SGDLS and CDR2 YYNGEE.

As for this clonotype: One base away lies a much larger clone, so this may be a sequencing read error. The chain employs TRBV7-2 and TRBJ2-3; tentative D call: TRBD2 (6 bases). The germline V gene encodes CDR1 SGHTA and CDR2 FQGNSA. V was cut by 2 bases and J by 7 bases, with 13 bases left in between. The CDR3 loop spans 14 amino acids. CDR3 coding DNA: TGTGCCAGCAGCTTAAGTCGGGGGTCATATACGCAGTATTTT. It is translated as CASSLSRGSYTQYF.

This clonotype was picked up a small number of times. The rearrangement joins TRBV27 to TRBJ2-1; no firm D call. The CDR3 covers 13 residues. Trimming removed 3 bases at V and 7 bases at J, with 10 bases between. Germline V CDR1 and CDR2: MNHEY, SMNVEV (reference sequence). The CDR3 region is CASSFGRRNEQFF. The CDR3 DNA reads as TGTGCCAGCAGTTTTGGCAGAAGGAATGAGCAGTTCTTC.

About this clonotype itself: This clone may be a read error of a much larger clone one base away. The chain uses TRBV5-1 and TRBJ2-1; 7 bases are a match to TRBD1. CDR1 and CDR2 (germline): SGHRS, YFSETQ. The CDR3 extends over 15 amino acids. J lost 7 bases, V lost 3 bases, and 10 bases had no gene match. CDR3: CASSSTNRGRNEQFF. In DNA form, the CDR3 reads TGCGCCAGCAGCTCCACCAACAGGGGTCGGAATGAGCAGTTCTTC.

Comment on this clonotype: A read error may account for a junction end that differs from germline. The chain employs TRBV30 and TRBJ2-7, with 15 bases aligning to TRBD2. This CDR3 contains 13 residues. Germline V gene sequence: CDR1 GTSNPN, CDR2 SVGIG (reference sequence). CDR3 in amino acids: CAWSSWTSGRANF. CDR3 nucleotide sequence: TGTGCCTGGAGTTCGTGGACTAGCGGGAGGGCCAACTTC.

This clonotype was counted only a few times. The J gene is TRBJ2-7, the V gene TRBV12-3 or TRBV12-4; the D gene is possibly TRBD1 (6 bases). The CDR3 runs 14 residues. The V end was cut by 5 bases, the J end by 6 bases, with 17 bases between. CDR3 DNA: TGTGCCAGCAGTCTACCACCTGGACAGACCGAGCAGTACTTC. Amino acid sequence: CASSLPPGQTEQYF.

This clonotype was counted a few times. The chain joins TRBV20-1 to TRBJ1-5, with TRBD1 matching over 7 bases. Trimming took 2 bases from V and 3 from J; bases not matched to a gene: 10. CDR3 length: 16 amino acids. Germline V CDR1 and CDR2: DFQATT, SNEGSKA (reference sequence). The CDR3 bases are TGCAGTGCTAGATATCGAGGGGGCGCATTCAATCAGCCCCAGCATTTT. This gives the protein CSARYRGGAFNQPQHF.

The chain joins TRBV20-1 to TRBJ2-7; D call uncertain. The CDR3 sequence is 12 residues long. Germline V gives CDR1 DFQATT, CDR2 SNEGSKA (reference sequence). The germline V and J ends were trimmed by 3 bases and 3 bases, with 9 bases remaining between them. The chain's CDR3 is CSASPIVYEQYF. As DNA, the CDR3 is TGCAGTGCTAGCCCCATTGTCTACGAGCAGTACTTC.

The chain combines TRBV4-1 with TRBJ2-7; D perhaps matches TRBD1 (5 bases). CDR3 length: 15 residues. The V end lost 0 bases, the J end lost 9 bases, and 18 bases lay between the germline ends. Germline-derived CDR1 and CDR2 are MGHRA and YSYEKL. The CDR3 is CASSQDRGRIRAQYF. Written as DNA, the CDR3 is TGCGCCAGCAGCCAAGATCGCGGACGGATCAGGGCGCAGTACTTC.